The 10 T cell receptor beta chains listed next were all sequenced from one sample in a study of OX40 agonist ivuxolimab in advanced cancers. Using immunoSEQ multiplex PCR, the repertoire was profiled, and TCRdb retains in-frame clones only, with some absent. The sample lists more than 12,000 clones, roughly 77% occurring once. The source material was CD4+ or CD8+ T cells sorted from blood, sampled in a trial of the OX40 agonist ivuxolimab. Source of these receptors: an adult with an advanced solid tumor such as melanoma, head and neck, liver or kidney cancer.

This chain joins TRBV5-5 and TRBJ2-7; D is undetermined. CDR1 and CDR2 (germline): SGHKS, YYEKEE (reference sequence). Trimming left V 6 bases short and J 2 bases short, with 18 bases between. This CDR3 is 15 amino acids long. Written as DNA, the CDR3 is TGTGCCAGCACCTTAGCCTCAATACCCCCCTACGAGCAGTACTTC. It yields the protein CASTLASIPPYEQYF.

The rearrangement uses TRBV9 and TRBJ2-1; unclear D gene. This CDR3 region has 15 residues. The germline V gene has CDR1 SGDLS and CDR2 YYNGEE. V gave up 0 bases and J gave up 6 bases, with 13 bases separating them. The CDR3 loop is CASSVANPVGNEQFF. In nucleotides, the CDR3 is TGTGCCAGCAGCGTAGCCAATCCGGTGGGCAATGAGCAGTTCTTC. Full variable domain (outside the CDR3, taken from reference TRBV9 and TRBJ2-1): DSGVTQTPKHLITATGQRVTLRCSPRSGDLSVYWYQQSLDQGLQFLIQYYNGEERAKGNILERFSAQQFPDLHSELNLSSLELGDSALYFCASSVANPVGNEQFFGPGTRLTVL.

The rearrangement uses TRBV7-2 and TRBJ2-2, with a weak D call TRBD2 (6 bases). V shed 5 bases and J shed 6 bases, with 22 bases lying between them. The germline gives CDR1 SGHTA, CDR2 FQGNSA. The length of the CDR3 is 17 residues. The chain's CDR3 is CASSPRRAPLDAGELFF. CDR3 coding DNA: TGTGCCAGCAGCCCGCGGAGGGCCCCACTTGATGCCGGGGAGCTGTTTTTT. Together with reference TRBV7-2 and TRBJ2-2, the CDR3 gives the full variable domain: GAGVSQSPSNKVTEKGKDVELRCDPISGHTALYWYRQSLGQGLEFLIYFQGNSAPDKSGLPSDRFSAERTGGSVSTLTIQRTQQEDSAVYLCASSPRRAPLDAGELFFGEGSRLTVL.

The V call is TRBV9, the J call TRBJ2-3; 12 bases align to TRBD2. Losses at the gene ends were 3 bases for V and 2 bases for J; bases not matched to a gene: 7. Germline lookup yields CDR1 SGDLS and CDR2 YYNGEE. The CDR3 runs to 17 residues. The CDR3 DNA is TGTGCCAGCAGCGAGAGACTAGCGGGAGACAACACAGATACGCAGTATTTT. The encoded protein is CASSERLAGDNTDTQYF.

The rearrangement uses TRBV2 and TRBJ2-5; no reliable D call. The CDR3 runs to 17 residues. Trimming cost V 5 bases and J 0 bases, with 19 bases left between them. Germline CDR1 and CDR2: SNHLY and FYNNEI. This chain's CDR3 is CASSSANDHIYQETQYF. In nucleotides, the CDR3 is TGTGCCAGCAGTTCGGCAAATGACCACATCTACCAAGAGACCCAGTACTTC.

This clone has a handful of counts. V is TRBV5-1 and J is TRBJ2-7; D is ambiguous. The CDR3 is 13 amino acids. Germline values: CDR1 SGHRS, CDR2 YFSETQ. Trimming took off 4 bases at V and 3 bases at J, with 11 bases between the two ends. In nucleotides, the CDR3 is TGCGCCAGCAGCCAAAGTCCGTTCTACGAGCAGTACTTC. It is translated as CASSQSPFYEQYF.

This clone was seen a handful of times. The chain uses TRBV11-2 and TRBJ2-2; D may match TRBD1 or TRBD2 (6 bases each). Deletions cut 5 bases from V and 7 bases from J, with 20 bases between. Germline loops: CDR1 SGHAT, CDR2 FQNNGV. The CDR3 covers 16 residues. CDR3 amino acids: CASSRGGPGPNGELFF. The CDR3 DNA reads TGTGCCAGCAGCCGTGGGGGGCCCGGTCCGAACGGGGAGCTGTTTTTT.

The V and J genes are TRBV5-4 and TRBJ2-3; TRBD2 agrees at 9 bases. This CDR3 spans 17 amino acids. Germline loops: CDR1 SGHNT, CDR2 YYREEE (reference sequence). The V and J ends lost 0 bases and 0 bases, in that order; junction bases with no gene match: 5. CDR3 sequence: CASSLGLAEKSTDTQYF. DNA for the CDR3: TGTGCCAGCAGCTTGGGACTAGCGGAAAAGAGCACAGATACGCAGTATTTT.

The CDR3 sequence: CASRKDGSYEQYF. CDR3 nucleotides: TGTGCCAGCCGAAAAGACGGTTCCTACGAGCAGTACTTC. V and J are TRBV11-3 and TRBJ2-7, with no clear D. Germline V gives CDR1 SGHNT, CDR2 YENEEA. The V and J ends lost 8 bases and 1 base respectively, with 12 bases between them. There are 13 residues in the CDR3.

The CDR3 here is CAISEPGTTLPGEQYF. The CDR3 DNA is TGTGCCATCAGTGAGCCGGGGACTACCCTACCCGGGGAGCAGTACTTC. The chain couples TRBV10-3 to TRBJ2-7; 7 bases are shared with TRBD2. Germline V gene lookup returns CDR1 ENHRY and CDR2 SYGVKD. The CDR3 length is 16 residues. The V gene end was trimmed by 2 bases and the J gene end by 7 bases; junction bases not matched to a gene: 14.